These 25 T cell receptor beta chains originate from one sample sequenced in a study of cytomegalovirus exposure and HLA in healthy donors (dated by TCRdb to 2016 to 2017). The library was obtained by the immunoSEQ multiplex PCR assay. A mixture of 60 forward primers for TCR Vbeta segments and 13 reverse primers for TCR Jbeta segments was used in the multiplex PCR. What TCRdb holds here is the immuneACCESS table cut down to in-frame rearrangements. Part of the clones is not present; checked against another copy, under half of the missing clones reflect an unresolved V gene, and the others are unexplained. This sample gives some 130,000 clones in total; around nine tenths of them show up just once. The ten largest clones represent roughly 5.2% of the sample. Material for sequencing was PBMCs. These receptors were collected from a young woman in good health and CMV-seronegative.

This clone was counted a single time. The genes are TRBV14 and TRBJ1-2; TRBD1 matches at 9 bases. CDR3 length: 15 residues. The germline CDR1 and CDR2 sequences are SGHDN and FVKESK. The V gene end was trimmed by 4 bases and the J gene end by 5 bases; junction bases not matched to a gene: 8. DNA for the CDR3: TGTGCCAGCAGCCCAGGACAGGGGTGGAGGTATGGCTACACCTTC. It translates to CASSPGQGWRYGYTF.

This sequence joins TRBV10-3 and TRBJ2-1; 9 bases match TRBD1. The trim removed 5 bases at V and 6 bases at J, leaving 11 bases unmatched. Germline V gene lookup returns CDR1 ENHRY and CDR2 SYGVKD. The length of the CDR3 is 16 residues. The chain's CDR3 is CAISLYTGGPGNEQFF. The CDR3 nucleotides are TGTGCCATCAGTCTCTACACAGGGGGCCCAGGCAATGAGCAGTTCTTC.

V and J are TRBV30 and TRBJ1-5; 7 bases match TRBD1. Germline-derived CDR1 and CDR2 are GTSNPN and SVGIG (reference sequence). Losses at the gene ends were 0 bases for V and 1 base for J; bases not matched to a gene: 12. The CDR3 spans 18 residues. CDR3 bases: TGTGCCTGGAGTGTACCGGCAGGGGGATCAGTAAGCAATCAGCCCCAGCATTTT. As protein: CAWSVPAGGSVSNQPQHF.

The chain recombines TRBV30 with TRBJ2-7; D is undetermined. In germline, CDR1 is GTSNPN, CDR2 SVGIG (reference sequence). V lost 1 base and J lost 0, with 7 bases in between. The CDR3 runs 13 residues. CDR3 sequence (DNA): TGTGCCTGGAGTGGAGACAACTCCTACGAGCAGTACTTC. This gives the protein CAWSGDNSYEQYF.

This clone has more than one count but fewer than ten. The chain recombines TRBV4-3 with TRBJ2-1; 9 bases fit TRBD1. In germline, CDR1 is LGHNA, CDR2 YSLEER. V lost 4 bases, J lost 8 bases, and 18 bases stayed unmatched. The CDR3 is 18 amino acids. The CDR3 protein is CASSPSPFRDRVSHEQFF. CDR3 coding DNA: TGCGCCAGCAGCCCCTCCCCGTTCCGGGACAGGGTATCCCATGAGCAGTTCTTC.

In its sample, this clone was seen a few times. This sequence joins TRBV19 and TRBJ2-6, with D unresolved. CDR1 is LNHDA, CDR2 SQIVND, per germline (reference sequence). The germline V and J ends were trimmed by 5 bases and 0 bases, with 8 bases remaining between them. This CDR3 spans 15 amino acids. The CDR3 DNA follows: TGTGCCAGTAGTTCCGGTTACTCTGGGGCCAACGTCCTGACTTTC. This sequence encodes CASSSGYSGANVLTF.

At least ten counts were recorded for this clone. The chain couples TRBV4-3 to TRBJ2-1; 10 bases match TRBD2. The CDR3 totals 15 residues. CDR1 and CDR2 from the germline V gene are LGHNA and YSLEER. V gave up 3 bases and J gave up 3 bases; unmatched junction bases: 2. CDR3 DNA: TGCGCCAGCAGCCAGAGGACTAGCGGCTACAATGAGCAGTTCTTC. This sequence encodes CASSQRTSGYNEQFF.

V is TRBV30 and J is TRBJ1-1, with no clear D. Deletions cut 2 bases from V and 0 bases from J, with 4 bases between. This CDR3 has 12 residues. Germline lookup yields CDR1 GTSNPN and CDR2 SVGIG (reference sequence). CDR3 sequence reads: CAWSPVNTEAFF. Written as DNA, the CDR3 is TGTGCCTGGAGTCCTGTGAACACTGAAGCTTTCTTT.

The V gene is TRBV13, the J gene TRBJ2-1; 8 bases agree with TRBD1. With 5 bases clipped from V and 7 bases from J, the junction kept 13 bases outside the gene matches. Germline-derived CDR1 and CDR2 are PRHDT and FYEKMQ (reference sequence). The CDR3 length is 16 residues. In DNA, the CDR3 is TGTGCCAGCAGCGACTCCGGGACAGGCCTCTTGAATGAGCAGTTCTTC. Amino acids: CASSDSGTGLLNEQFF.

V usage is TRBV18 and J usage is TRBJ2-3; TRBD2 matches at 7 bases. The germline V gene encodes CDR1 KGHSH and CDR2 LQKENI. This CDR3 comprises 15 residues. With V trimmed by 6 bases and J by 4 bases, 10 bases remained unmatched. CDR3 amino acids: CASSLGTMNADTQYF. The DNA for the CDR3 is TGTGCCAGCTCGCTTGGGACTATGAACGCAGATACGCAGTATTTT. The whole variable domain, remainder taken from reference TRBV18 and TRBJ2-3, is NAGVMQNPRHLVRRRGQEARLRCSPMKGHSHVYWYRQLPEEGLKFMVYLQKENIIDESGMPKERFSAEFPKEGPSILRIQQVVRGDSAAYFCASSLGTMNADTQYFGPGTRLTVL.

Only a few counts were recorded for this clone. The CDR3 sequence: CASSHSTGGPEAFF. In nucleotides, the CDR3 is TGCGCCAGCAGCCATTCGACAGGGGGCCCGGAAGCTTTCTTT. The V call is TRBV4-3, the J call TRBJ1-1; 10 nucleotides match TRBD1. Germline V gene sequence: CDR1 LGHNA, CDR2 YSLEER. The V gene end was trimmed by 3 bases and the J gene end by 8 bases; junction bases not matched to a gene: 6. The length of the CDR3 is 14 residues.

This chain links TRBV6-5 with TRBJ1-4; no reliable D call. V was cut by 0 bases and J by 2 bases, with 10 bases left in between. Germline CDR1 reads MNHEY; CDR2 reads SVGAGI. The CDR3 runs to 16 residues. The CDR3 DNA sequence: TGTGCCAGCAGTTACTCGCCAACAACCACTAATGAAAAACTGTTTTTT. Encoded protein: CASSYSPTTTNEKLFF.

The chain combines TRBV5-4 with TRBJ2-5; a weak D match, TRBD2 (5 bases). V shed 0 bases and J shed 4 bases, with 16 bases lying between them. Germline V lookup: CDR1 SGHNT, CDR2 YYREEE (reference sequence). CDR3 length: 16 amino acids. The CDR3, as DNA: TGTGCCAGCAGCTTGGTGGTCGGGGAGTCTGGAGAGACCCAGTACTTC. Translating gives CASSLVVGESGETQYF.

DNA of the CDR3: TGTGCCTGGAGCGTGACAGGCTACGAGCAGTACTTC. Protein: CAWSVTGYEQYF. This chain joins TRBV30 and TRBJ2-7, with TRBD1 as a possible D gene (6 bases). V was pared by 3 bases and J by 3 bases, with 9 bases between. Germline V gives CDR1 GTSNPN, CDR2 SVGIG (reference sequence). The CDR3 is 12 amino acids.

CDR3 coding DNA: TGTGCCAGCAGTGAAGGGGGGCCCAACGAGCAGTACTTC. Amino acids: CASSEGGPNEQYF. V is TRBV2 and J is TRBJ2-7, with a weak D call TRBD1 (6 bases). With 1 base removed from V and 5 bases from J, the gap between germline ends came to 9 bases. This CDR3 contains 13 residues. The germline V gene encodes CDR1 SNHLY and CDR2 FYNNEI.

In DNA, the CDR3 is TGTGCCAGCAGGGGGGGGCCCTACAATGAGCAGTTCTTC. Translating gives CASRGGPYNEQFF. The chain carries TRBV7-9 and TRBJ2-1; D possibly corresponds to TRBD2 (7 bases). CDR1 is SEHNR, CDR2 FQNEAQ, per germline (reference sequence). The CDR3 length is 13 residues. The germline V and J ends were trimmed by 6 bases and 2 bases, with 8 bases remaining between them.

This clone was picked up one time. The chain has TRBV7-6 and TRBJ2-7, with 10 bases lining up with TRBD1. In germline, CDR1 is SGHVS, CDR2 FNYEAQ. CDR3 size: 14 residues. V gave up 5 bases and J gave up 5 bases; unmatched junction bases: 6. The CDR3: CASSPGQGVDEQYF. The DNA for the CDR3 is TGTGCCAGCAGCCCAGGACAGGGGGTTGACGAGCAGTACTTC. Full variable domain (remainder filled in from reference TRBV7-6 and TRBJ2-7): GAGVSQSPRYKVTKRGQDVALRCDPISGHVSLYWYRQALGQGPEFLTYFNYEAQQDKSGLPNDRFSAERPEGSISTLTIQRTEQRDSAMYRCASSPGQGVDEQYFGPGTRLTVT.

J is TRBJ1-1 and V is TRBV30; possibly TRBD1 for D (5 bases). The length of the CDR3 is 13 residues. The V and J ends lost 7 bases and 1 base respectively, with 13 bases between them. From germline, CDR1 is GTSNPN and CDR2 SVGIG (reference sequence). CDR3 in DNA: TGTGCCTCTAGGGGCACCGCGAACACTGAAGCTTTCTTT. It specifies CASRGTANTEAFF.

This clone appeared a few times. The genes are TRBV9 and TRBJ1-5; the D gene is possibly TRBD1 (5 bases). The CDR3 runs to 14 residues. Germline CDR1 reads SGDLS; CDR2 reads YYNGEE. Trimming cost V 4 bases and J 6 bases, with 14 bases left between them. CDR3 in amino acids: CASSRTQGLQPQHF. In nucleotides, the CDR3 is TGTGCCAGCAGCAGGACCCAGGGTCTTCAGCCCCAGCATTTT.

The genes are TRBV19 and TRBJ1-5, with TRBD1 as a possible D gene (5 bases). The V and J ends lost 3 bases and 6 bases respectively, with 15 bases between them. Germline CDR1 reads LNHDA; CDR2 reads SQIVND (reference sequence). The CDR3 consists of 15 residues. CDR3 loop: CASSMDAGMVQPQHF. The CDR3 coding sequence is TGTGCCAGTAGTATGGATGCAGGGATGGTTCAGCCCCAGCATTTT.

V and J are TRBV10-2 and TRBJ2-3; TRBD2 aligns across 13 bases. CDR1 is WSHSY, CDR2 SAAADI, per germline. The CDR3 is made up of 20 amino acids. With 7 bases clipped from V and 0 bases from J, the junction kept 16 bases outside the gene matches. CDR3 bases: TGCGCCAGCATGAACTTTTCCCCGGGACTAGCGGGGCCTAGCACAGATACGCAGTATTTT. Its translation is CASMNFSPGLAGPSTDTQYF.

The sample holds a few counts of this clone. The gene calls are TRBV30 and TRBJ2-1; the match to TRBD2 covers 15 bases. Germline loops: CDR1 GTSNPN, CDR2 SVGIG (reference sequence). V shed 6 bases, J shed 4 bases, and the junction held 13 bases outside the gene matches. The CDR3 has 18 amino acids. For the CDR3, the DNA is TGTGCCTGCCAGGCCGCGGGACTAGCGGGGGGAAGTTACAATGAGCAGTTCTTC. It translates to CACQAAGLAGGSYNEQFF.

The chain has TRBV28 and TRBJ1-4, with TRBD1 matching 8 bases. The J segment lost 5 bases and the V segment lost 5 bases, leaving 7 bases of the junction unmatched. There are 15 residues in the CDR3. Germline V lookup: CDR1 MDHEN, CDR2 SYDVKM. The CDR3 region is CASSPADRANEKLFF. CDR3 DNA sequence: TGTGCCAGCAGTCCCGCGGACAGGGCGAATGAAAAACTGTTTTTT.

This chain connects TRBV5-1 to TRBJ2-3, with 8 positions matching TRBD1. Germline assignment: CDR1 SGHRS and CDR2 YFSETQ. V was pared by 6 bases and J by 1 base, with 4 bases of the junction left unmatched. The CDR3 spans 14 residues. The CDR3 spells CASTPGQGTDTQYF. CDR3 coding DNA: TGCGCCAGCACACCGGGACAGGGCACAGATACGCAGTATTTT.

This clone showed up just once. V and J are TRBV5-6 and TRBJ2-3, with 8 bases aligning to TRBD2. The CDR3 runs to 13 residues. Per germline, CDR1 SGHDT and CDR2 YYEEEE. V lost 4 bases and J lost 4; bases outside the gene matches: 2. The CDR3 DNA reads as TGTGCCAGCAGCCCGACTAGCGCAGATACGCAGTATTTT. Protein product: CASSPTSADTQYF. The full variable domain, in which reference TRBV5-6 and TRBJ2-3 provide the parts outside the CDR3, is DAGVTQSPTHLIKTRGQQVTLRCSPKSGHDTVSWYQQALGQGPQFIFQYYEEEERQRGNFPDRFSGHQFPNYSSELNVNALLLGDSALYLCASSPTSADTQYFGPGTRLTVL.